This record covers a single T cell receptor (beta chain). Its binding antigen is unknown. Base qualities are not recorded, but no much larger clone differs from it by a single base. Inclusive of the bounding cysteine and phenylalanine, the CDR3 is 13 residues long. The sequence is cut down to CDR3 DNA, 39 bases in frame from base 1. The germline V gene provides CDR1 MNHEY and CDR2 SVGAGI. The trim is 6 bases for V and 4 bases for J, with a gap of 12 bases between the germline ends. A second Seattle source provided samples from volunteer blood donors who had recovered from COVID-19. Each collaborating institution followed its own protocols to collect whole blood in K2EDTA tubes. For TCRbeta analysis, collaborators shipped samples as frozen whole blood, isolated PBMCs, or DNA extracted from either of those sample types. The data originate from a study of blood T cell repertoires in COVID-19 (TCRdb year 2020). Regarding the study in general: The collaborator samples originated in the United States, Italy and Spain and spanned the acute and convalescent phases of COVID-19. Deeply sampled blood TCRbeta repertoires from subjects exposed to, actively infected with, or recovered from COVID-19 were included in the dataset. The prospective study material was composed of cDNA or gDNA derived from T cells, B-cell-depleted T cells, or PBMCs. Nearly every sample came with metadata listing a de-identified subject ID, COVID-19 status, age in years and sex. Samples were obtained from the ongoing ImmuneRACE study (first 160 participants) and from about 1,300 subjects provided by 6 global collaborators. The repertoires were released in a freely available public database meant as a resource for research on the immune response to SARS-CoV-2. Where available, HLA class I and class II types were taken from metadata supplied by the sample provider and were not determined by assay-based typing. Points the paper makes about the study in general: How much clinical and demographic metadata was included differed by source and by participant, and the metadata was provided uncurated.

TCRbeta CDR3 regions were amplified from genomic DNA by means of the immunoSEQ Assay, a bias-controlled multiplex PCR. The paper's processing steps were these. The number of nucleated cells in each sample was estimated from the amplification of reference gene primers within the assay. To quantify the absolute abundance of each unique TCRbeta CDR3 rearrangement, sequence reads were collapsed and filtered. For each sample, productive Simpson clonality was calculated as the square root of Simpson's diversity index over productive rearrangements. Entries here come from immuneACCESS through TCRdb and include only in-frame sequences with V and J called. Some clones fail to appear in such tables; in the studies checked, an unresolved V gene covers under half of the shortfall, and the cause of the remainder is unknown. For V, J and clone size, that table is used; D and trimming come from the DNA. The sample profile shows roughly 200,000 clones; around 80% of them were found once. The leading ten clones occupy approximately 13% of the sample.

The receptor's source is a man aged 50 or older who had recovered from COVID-19. This chain is built from TRBV6-5 and TRBJ1-2; D gene: possibly TRBD1, on 5 matching bases. Source material: peripheral blood. The DNA sequence is given as TGTGCCAGCAGGGACACACAGGCCTATGGCTACACCTTC. It codes for CASRDTQAYGYTF.